These 8 T cell receptor beta chains came from one sample sequenced in a study of OX40 agonist ivuxolimab in advanced cancers. Sequencing used immunoSEQ multiplex PCR; TCRdb keeps in-frame clones, though not all of them. The top ten clones hold about 11% of a sample with about 46,000 clones, about 88% of them seen once. The sequenced sample was CD4+ or CD8+ T cells sorted from blood, obtained in a trial of the OX40 agonist ivuxolimab. The receptor source for this set is an adult with an advanced solid tumor such as melanoma, head and neck, liver or kidney cancer.

The CDR3: CASSFRLAGESTGELFF. CDR3 coding DNA: TGTGCCAGCAGCTTCCGTCTAGCGGGAGAGAGCACCGGGGAGCTGTTTTTT. V gene TRBV5-5 combines with J gene TRBJ2-2, with 10 bases matching TRBD2. V lost 2 bases to trimming and J lost 4 bases; unmatched junction nucleotides: 8. Germline V gives CDR1 SGHKS, CDR2 YYEKEE (reference sequence). CDR3 size: 17 residues.

The rearrangement uses TRBV15 and TRBJ1-1; D unresolved. The ends were cut back, 0 bases at V and 0 bases at J, with 8 bases in the middle. Germline assignment: CDR1 LNHNV and CDR2 YYDKDF (reference sequence). The CDR3 runs 15 residues. CDR3 DNA: TGTGCCACCAGCAGAGATCGGTCCTTGAACACTGAAGCTTTCTTT. Translation: CATSRDRSLNTEAFF. Supplemented by reference TRBV15 and TRBJ1-1, the full variable domain reads DAMVIQNPRYQVTQFGKPVTLSCSQTLNHNVMYWYQQKSSQAPKLLFHYYDKDFNNEADTPDNFQSRRPNTSFCFLDIRSPGLGDTAMYLCATSRDRSLNTEAFFGQGTRLTVV.

The J gene is TRBJ2-1, the V gene TRBV4-3, with no clear D. With 1 base removed from V and 4 bases from J, the gap between germline ends came to 14 bases. Looked up from germline, CDR1 is LGHNA and CDR2 is YSLEER. This CDR3 has 16 amino acids. The CDR3 DNA is TGCGCCAGCAGCCAAGGGACGAGCCCTGGGTACAATGAGCAGTTCTTC. This encodes CASSQGTSPGYNEQFF.

The chain couples TRBV7-4 to TRBJ2-1; 12 nucleotides agree with TRBD2. Germline-derived CDR1 and CDR2 are SGHVT and SQSDAQ. J lost 2 bases, V lost 5 bases, and 19 bases had no gene match. CDR3 length: 21 residues. This CDR3 is CASSKLKSSLAGGPTYNEQFF. CDR3 coding DNA: TGTGCCAGCAGCAAGCTTAAAAGCAGTCTAGCGGGAGGGCCCACCTACAATGAGCAGTTCTTC.

This clone was detected only once. The V call is TRBV11-2, the J call TRBJ2-3; 8 bases agree with TRBD1. Germline V gives CDR1 SGHAT, CDR2 FQNNGV. The ends lost 4 bases at V and 7 bases at J; junction bases unmatched: 10. The CDR3 runs to 15 residues. CDR3 DNA sequence: TGTGCCAGCAGCTCCCGGACAGGGATTAGAAATACGCAGTATTTT. Translated: CASSSRTGIRNTQYF.

V and J are TRBV21-1 and TRBJ2-2; the listed D gene, TRBD1, was not tested against the DNA. TRBV21-1 is shown as a pseudogene. There are 15 residues in the CDR3. This CDR3 reads CASSKEEGGTGELFF. In nucleotides, the CDR3 is TGTGCCAGCAGCAAAGAGGAAGGGGGAACCGGGGAGCTGTTTTTT.

The chain combines TRBV7-8 with TRBJ2-5; D call uncertain. Germline V gene data show CDR1 as SGHVS and CDR2 as FQNEAQ. Trimming took 5 bases from V and 4 from J, leaving 17 bases between them. The CDR3 consists of 15 residues. CDR3 protein: CASSPLIGPRETQYF. For the CDR3, the DNA is TGTGCCAGCAGCCCACTCATTGGGCCCCGAGAGACCCAGTACTTC.

The V and J genes are TRBV7-2 and TRBJ2-1; D is undetermined. Germline loops: CDR1 SGHTA, CDR2 FQGNSA. The length of the CDR3 is 12 residues. Trimming cost V 2 bases and J 8 bases, with 7 bases left between them. The CDR3 loop is CASSLSGDEQFF. The CDR3 coding sequence is TGTGCCAGCAGCTTATCGGGTGATGAGCAGTTCTTC.